The 26 T cell receptor beta chains listed next were all sequenced from one sample in a study of blood T cell repertoires in COVID-19 (dated by TCRdb to 2020 to 2022). The library was prepared using the immunoSEQ multiplex PCR assay. TCRdb retrieved this table from immuneACCESS and kept in-frame rearrangements only. Not all clones are present; in checked studies, unresolved V genes account for under half, and no reason is known for the remainder. This sample is represented by 200,000 to 250,000 clones; approximately 91% of them were singletons. Of the sample, around 2.9% falls within the top ten clones. Input material: peripheral blood. The origin of the receptors is a woman aged 55-75 years with acute or convalescent COVID-19.

This chain connects TRBV5-8 to TRBJ1-5, with 7 nucleotides matching TRBD1. The trim removed 4 bases at V and 2 bases at J, leaving 15 bases unmatched. The CDR3 runs to 18 residues. Germline V lookup: CDR1 SGHTS, CDR2 YDEGEE. The CDR3, as DNA: TGTGCCAGCAGCACCGGGGTGGAGGGGGCTTGGGGCAATCAGCCCCAGCATTTT. Translated: CASSTGVEGAWGNQPQHF.

The CDR3 region has the DNA TGTGCCAGCAGCCAAGGGACATATGGCTACACCTTC. It is translated as CASSQGTYGYTF. This chain joins TRBV14 and TRBJ1-2; a weak D match, TRBD1 (5 bases). V was cut by 1 base and J by 5 bases, with 5 bases left in between. Germline CDR1 is SGHDN and CDR2 is FVKESK. This CDR3 has 12 amino acids.

The V call is TRBV29-1, the J call TRBJ1-1; D is unclear. Looked up from germline, CDR1 is SQVTM and CDR2 is ANQGSEA. V dropped 5 bases and J dropped 0 bases, with 13 bases sitting between them. CDR3 length: 14 amino acids. In nucleotides, the CDR3 is TGCAGCGTTAGCCTGGGCATCATGAACACTGAAGCTTTCTTT. This gives the protein CSVSLGIMNTEAFF.

The chain couples TRBV28 to TRBJ2-3, with D maybe TRBD2 (7 bases). Trimming took 4 bases from V and 2 from J, leaving 16 bases between them. The CDR3 contains 16 residues. Germline CDR1 and CDR2: MDHEN and SYDVKM. The DNA for the CDR3 is TGTGCCAGCAGTTCCACAGGGAGGGGCTCCACAGATACGCAGTATTTT. Protein product: CASSSTGRGSTDTQYF.

The genes are TRBV30 and TRBJ2-7; 10 positions match TRBD1. Germline V gives CDR1 GTSNPN, CDR2 SVGIG (reference sequence). This CDR3 comprises 13 residues. The junction had 2 bases not matched to a gene; V was cut back by 3 bases and J by 3 bases. CDR3 nucleotides: TGTGCCTGGAGGACAGGGGGCTTCTACGAGCAGTACTTC. As protein: CAWRTGGFYEQYF.

The rearrangement joins TRBV18 to TRBJ2-3, with 8 bases that match TRBD2. This CDR3 contains 19 residues. The J segment lost 0 bases and the V segment lost 2 bases, leaving 13 bases of the junction unmatched. In germline, CDR1 is KGHSH, CDR2 LQKENI. This CDR3 is CASSPRLSGGGSSTDTQYF. The CDR3 DNA reads TGTGCCAGCTCACCAAGGCTGAGCGGGGGAGGATCTAGCACAGATACGCAGTATTTT.

The genes are TRBV28 and TRBJ2-1, with 7 nucleotides matching TRBD2. The J segment lost 0 bases and the V segment lost 6 bases, leaving 5 bases of the junction unmatched. The germline gives CDR1 MDHEN, CDR2 SYDVKM. The length of the CDR3 is 15 residues. Written as DNA, the CDR3 is TGTGCCAGCAGCCGCAGCGGGATCTCCTACAATGAGCAGTTCTTC. It translates to CASSRSGISYNEQFF.

The chain is built from TRBV5-8 and TRBJ2-5; 9 positions agree with TRBD1. After removal of 4 bases from V and 4 bases from J, the junction contained 8 bases not matched to a gene. The CDR3 has 15 amino acids. From germline, CDR1 is SGHTS and CDR2 YDEGEE. The CDR3 nucleotides are TGTGCCAGCAGCCCTGGACAGGGGTGGGTAGAGACCCAGTACTTC. This codes for CASSPGQGWVETQYF.

The CDR3 bases are TGTGCCAGCAGCCCCCGGTCCGGCTCTGGAAACACCATATATTTT. It codes for CASSPRSGSGNTIYF. The chain links TRBV3-1 (or the pseudogene TRBV3-2) to TRBJ1-3, with D unresolved. This CDR3 is built from 15 residues. The V and J ends lost 4 bases and 0 bases respectively, with 10 bases between them. Germline assignment: CDR1 LGHDT and CDR2 YNNKEL (reference sequence).

The chain recombines TRBV6-5 with TRBJ1-5; no definite D call. Germline V gives CDR1 MNHEY, CDR2 SVGAGI. V lost 6 bases and J lost 3, with 6 bases in between. The CDR3 has 12 amino acids. CDR3 sequence (DNA): TGTGCCAGCAGCTATATCAATCAGCCCCAGCATTTT. This sequence encodes CASSYINQPQHF.

The chain uses TRBV5-6 and TRBJ1-2; 12 bases map to TRBD1. This CDR3 region has 19 residues. CDR1 is SGHDT and CDR2 is YYEEEE in the germline V gene. The V and J ends lost 4 bases and 1 base, in that order; junction bases with no gene match: 14. The CDR3 DNA sequence: TGTGCCAGCAGCCCGACCCCCGGGACAGGGGGCGAGGATAACTATGGCTACACCTTC. Protein sequence: CASSPTPGTGGEDNYGYTF.

The chain combines TRBV14 with TRBJ1-1; the D is unclear. Trimming shortened V by 3 bases and J by 4 bases, and 18 bases separated the two germline ends. The CDR3 loop spans 16 amino acids. Germline CDR1 SGHDN, CDR2 FVKESK. Written as DNA, the CDR3 is TGTGCCAGCAGCCACCTAGCATCGGTAACGGGCACTGAAGCTTTCTTT. Its translation is CASSHLASVTGTEAFF.

The V call is TRBV19, the J call TRBJ2-1; 7 nucleotides agree with TRBD2. The V gene end was trimmed by 3 bases and the J gene end by 6 bases; junction bases not matched to a gene: 5. The CDR3 spans 14 residues. CDR1 and CDR2 from the germline V gene are LNHDA and SQIVND (reference sequence). CDR3 DNA: TGTGCCAGTAGTATTACTAGCGCCGGCAATGAGCAGTTCTTC. Residues: CASSITSAGNEQFF.

The chain links TRBV6-5 to TRBJ2-2; maybe TRBD2 (6 bases). Trimming took off 9 bases at V and 0 bases at J, with 14 bases between the two ends. This CDR3 is built from 15 residues. Germline V gene lookup returns CDR1 MNHEY and CDR2 SVGAGI. In nucleotides, the CDR3 is TGTGCCAGTAACGGAGGGACGGCGAACACCGGGGAGCTGTTTTTT. This sequence encodes CASNGGTANTGELFF.

V and J are TRBV6-2 or TRBV6-3 and TRBJ2-5; 12 nucleotides match TRBD2. From germline, CDR1 is MNHEY and CDR2 SVGEGT. The ends lost 6 bases at V and 1 base at J; junction bases unmatched: 12. There are 18 residues in the CDR3. The CDR3 region is CASSPASGGASAQETQYF. In nucleotides, the CDR3 is TGTGCCAGCAGCCCCGCTAGCGGGGGGGCATCGGCCCAAGAGACCCAGTACTTC.

This clone came up once. The genes are TRBV7-9 and TRBJ2-7, with a possible D match to TRBD1 (6 bases). This CDR3 spans 14 amino acids. From germline, CDR1 is SEHNR and CDR2 FQNEAQ (reference sequence). V gave up 3 bases and J gave up 5 bases, with 14 bases separating them. The CDR3 protein is CASSLGTGLDEQYF. CDR3 DNA: TGTGCCAGCAGCTTGGGTACAGGGCTCGACGAGCAGTACTTC.

The chain recombines TRBV5-6 with TRBJ1-1; 8 bases line up with TRBD1. The V gene end was trimmed by 5 bases and the J gene end by 5 bases; junction bases not matched to a gene: 8. CDR1 SGHDT and CDR2 YYEEEE come from the germline V gene. The CDR3 consists of 14 residues. CDR3 in amino acids: CASRSAGGQTEAFF. CDR3 in DNA: TGTGCCAGCAGATCAGCAGGGGGCCAAACTGAAGCTTTCTTT.

The J gene is TRBJ2-7, the V gene TRBV7-2, with 9 nucleotides matching TRBD1. J lost 3 bases, V lost 5 bases, and 8 bases had no gene match. From germline, CDR1 is SGHTA and CDR2 FQGNSA. This CDR3 region has 15 residues. The CDR3 DNA follows: TGTGCCAGCAGCAGATCGGGACAGGGTTTCTACGAGCAGTACTTC. Its protein product is CASSRSGQGFYEQYF.

V gene TRBV5-4 combines with J gene TRBJ2-5; 15 bases match TRBD2. Unmatched junction bases numbered 5, after V lost 4 bases and J lost 4 bases. In germline, CDR1 is SGHNT, CDR2 YYREEE (reference sequence). CDR3 length: 16 amino acids. The CDR3 loop is CASSGTSGRSRETQYF. The CDR3 DNA reads as TGTGCCAGCAGCGGGACTAGCGGGAGGAGTAGAGAGACCCAGTACTTC.

This chain uses TRBV28 with TRBJ1-3; D is perhaps TRBD1 (6 bases). The V and J ends lost 5 bases and 4 bases respectively, with 12 bases between them. Looked up from germline, CDR1 is MDHEN and CDR2 is SYDVKM. CDR3 size: 14 residues. CDR3 sequence (DNA): TGTGCCAGCAGTACAGACAGGTGGGGAAACACCATATATTTT. Translating it yields CASSTDRWGNTIYF.

The gene calls are TRBV6-6 and TRBJ2-1; 10 bases are shared with TRBD2. The germline CDR1 and CDR2 sequences are MNHNY and SVGAGI (reference sequence). CDR3 length: 16 residues. The V and J ends lost 2 bases and 7 bases, in that order; junction bases with no gene match: 8. CDR3 bases: TGTGCCAGCAGTTACCCCGAGCGGGGGGGGGAAAATGAGCAGTTCTTC. Its protein is CASSYPERGGENEQFF.

This clone was picked up one time. The rearrangement links TRBV27 to TRBJ2-5, with D unclear. Germline CDR1 reads MNHEY; CDR2 reads SMNVEV (reference sequence). Between the trimmed V and J ends, which lost 7 bases and 2 bases, there was a span of 14 bases. The CDR3 is 14 residues long. The DNA of the CDR3 is TGTGCCAGCACGCGGAACTTTAGACAAGAGACCCAGTACTTC. It translates to CASTRNFRQETQYF.

The chain couples TRBV28 to TRBJ2-7, with D hard to call. The germline V gene has CDR1 MDHEN and CDR2 SYDVKM. The V end lost 6 bases, the J end lost 4 bases, and 7 bases lay between the germline ends. The CDR3 totals 11 residues. The chain's CDR3 is CASRSLYEQYF. The DNA of the CDR3 is TGTGCCAGCAGATCCCTATACGAGCAGTACTTC.

V and J are TRBV11-2 and TRBJ1-6, with a tentative D call TRBD1 (5 bases). Germline CDR1 SGHAT, CDR2 FQNNGV. The CDR3 is 18 amino acids. Trimming took 5 bases from V and 5 from J, leaving 22 bases between them. The CDR3 here is CASSPLGRGVKNNSPLHF. The CDR3 DNA sequence: TGTGCCAGCAGCCCACTAGGGCGGGGCGTAAAGAATAATTCACCCCTCCACTTT.

The chain is built from TRBV5-6 and TRBJ1-3; D may be TRBD1 (6 bases). Germline CDR1 reads SGHDT; CDR2 reads YYEEEE. V shed 0 bases and J shed 6 bases, with 10 bases lying between them. The CDR3 consists of 14 residues. As DNA, the CDR3 is TGTGCCAGCAGCTTGGACAGGGTCGAAAACACCATATATTTT. It encodes CASSLDRVENTIYF.

V gene TRBV6-6 combines with J gene TRBJ1-5, with 9 bases aligning to TRBD1. J lost 0 bases, V lost 6 bases, and 6 bases had no gene match. Germline values: CDR1 MNHNY, CDR2 SVGAGI (reference sequence). The CDR3 extends over 16 amino acids. CDR3 DNA: TGTGCCAGCAGATCGACAGGGGGGAGTAGCAATCAGCCCCAGCATTTT. It codes for CASRSTGGSSNQPQHF.